Listed here are 31 T cell receptor beta chains from one sample, sequenced in a study of blood T cell repertoires in COVID-19. Assay used: immunoSEQ multiplex PCR; TCRdb lists only in-frame clones, some missing. The data contain 93,000 or so clones, around four fifths of them singletons. Sequenced: peripheral blood. Source of these receptors: a human donor in a cohort sampled during active COVID-19.

This chain uses TRBV4-3 with TRBJ1-2; D possibly corresponds to TRBD1 (5 bases). The germline gives CDR1 LGHNA, CDR2 YSLEER. CDR3 length: 14 residues. V gave up 4 bases and J gave up 5 bases, with 14 bases separating them. CDR3 sequence (DNA): TGCGCCAGCAGCCCAACCCCGGGGGGGTATGGCTACACCTTC. This translates into CASSPTPGGYGYTF.

The V and J genes are TRBV5-4 and TRBJ1-1; D may be TRBD1 (5 bases). V gave up 0 bases and J gave up 0 bases, with 6 bases separating them. The CDR3 runs 14 residues. Germline V lookup: CDR1 SGHNT, CDR2 YYREEE (reference sequence). CDR3 amino acids: CASSLEQVNTEAFF. CDR3 nucleotides: TGTGCCAGCAGCTTGGAACAGGTGAACACTGAAGCTTTCTTT.

The chain joins TRBV11-3 to TRBJ1-2; D might be TRBD1 (5 bases). Per germline, CDR1 SGHNT and CDR2 YENEEA. Trimming cost V 5 bases and J 8 bases, with 18 bases left between them. CDR3 size: 14 residues. This CDR3 reads CASSPGLGEEGYTF. The CDR3 nucleotides read TGTGCCAGCAGCCCCGGTCTGGGGGAGGAAGGCTACACCTTC.

The chain links TRBV30 to TRBJ1-2, with D hard to call. This CDR3 spans 14 amino acids. Germline CDR1 GTSNPN, CDR2 SVGIG (reference sequence). V gave up 0 bases and J gave up 8 bases, with 16 bases separating them. CDR3 DNA sequence: TGTGCCTGGAGTGTATTCCAAGCGGGTTACGGCTACACCTTC. It codes for CAWSVFQAGYGYTF.

The CDR3, as DNA: TGTGCCAGCAGCCCCCCGGGACAGGGAAGGACTGAAGCTTTCTTT. Protein: CASSPPGQGRTEAFF. The chain carries TRBV28 and TRBJ1-1, with TRBD1 identical over 9 bases. Germline lookup yields CDR1 MDHEN and CDR2 SYDVKM. Trimming cost V 6 bases and J 5 bases; bases outside gene matches: 10. The length of the CDR3 is 15 residues.

The chain is built from TRBV7-9 and TRBJ2-1, with TRBD1 matching over 11 bases. V trimming: 5 bases; J trimming: 8 bases; junction bases outside the gene matches: 11. The germline V gene encodes CDR1 SEHNR and CDR2 FQNEAQ (reference sequence). The CDR3 is made up of 16 amino acids. CDR3 coding DNA: TGTGCCAGCAGCGGGCCGCCGGACAGGGGGCCCTATGAGCAGTTCTTC. It yields the protein CASSGPPDRGPYEQFF.

This chain links TRBV5-5 with TRBJ2-5; 11 bases are shared with TRBD2. This CDR3 has 15 residues. Trimming removed 2 bases from V and 2 bases from J; junction bases left unmatched: 2. Germline loops: CDR1 SGHKS, CDR2 YYEKEE (reference sequence). The CDR3 loop reads CASSFSGGDQETQYF. In DNA, the CDR3 is TGTGCCAGCAGCTTTAGCGGGGGGGATCAAGAGACCCAGTACTTC.

The rearrangement uses TRBV7-6 and TRBJ2-1; 12 positions match TRBD2. This CDR3 has 19 residues. The germline gives CDR1 SGHVS, CDR2 FNYEAQ. With V trimmed by 5 bases and J by 0 bases, 11 bases remained unmatched. CDR3 coding DNA: TGTGCCAGCAGCCTAACCGCTAGCGGGGGGGCCTTCTCCTACAATGAGCAGTTCTTC. Translated, it gives CASSLTASGGAFSYNEQFF. The complete variable domain, with remaining parts taken from reference TRBV7-6 and TRBJ2-1, reads GAGVSQSPRYKVTKRGQDVALRCDPISGHVSLYWYRQALGQGPEFLTYFNYEAQQDKSGLPNDRFSAERPEGSISTLTIQRTEQRDSAMYRCASSLTASGGAFSYNEQFFGPGTRLTVL.

This chain uses TRBV15 with TRBJ1-5; 11 bases align to TRBD1. The V segment lost 7 bases and the J segment 7 bases; nucleotides outside the gene matches: 9. The CDR3 is 15 amino acids. Germline values: CDR1 LNHNV, CDR2 YYDKDF (reference sequence). CDR3 in DNA: TGTGCCACCACTAAAGGACAGGGGGCAGGGCAGCCCCAGCATTTT. Its protein product is CATTKGQGAGQPQHF.

The rearrangement uses TRBV6-5 and TRBJ1-2, with 7 bases identical to TRBD1. Germline V gene lookup returns CDR1 MNHEY and CDR2 SVGAGI. This CDR3 is built from 14 residues. V shed 4 bases, J shed 11 bases, and the junction held 13 bases outside the gene matches. For the CDR3, the DNA is TGTGCCAGCAGTTCCCAGGGGGTGGGAAGTCTGTACACCTTC. Amino acids: CASSSQGVGSLYTF.

This clone was observed once. The V and J genes are TRBV10-3 and TRBJ1-2; 7 positions match TRBD1. Germline V gene sequence: CDR1 ENHRY, CDR2 SYGVKD. This CDR3 is built from 14 residues. V trimming: 5 bases; J trimming: 8 bases; junction bases outside the gene matches: 11. In DNA form, the CDR3 reads TGTGCCATCAGTCGACAGGGACCAGCCTTAGGCTACACCTTC. It codes for CAISRQGPALGYTF.

This rearrangement joins TRBV30 to TRBJ2-4, with D tentatively TRBD2 (5 bases). This CDR3 has 15 residues. From germline, CDR1 is GTSNPN and CDR2 SVGIG (reference sequence). The V and J ends lost 5 bases and 1 base respectively, with 15 bases between them. Written as DNA, the CDR3 is TGTGCCTGGGCCAACCCTCGAGGGGCCAAAAACATTCAGTACTTC. This sequence encodes CAWANPRGAKNIQYF.

This sequence joins TRBV7-9 and TRBJ2-7, with TRBD1 as a possible D gene (6 bases). CDR3 size: 13 residues. Deletions cut 2 bases from V and 7 bases from J, with 12 bases between. Germline V gene data show CDR1 as SEHNR and CDR2 as FQNEAQ (reference sequence). This CDR3 reads CASSLQGSGEQYF. CDR3 in DNA: TGTGCCAGCAGCTTACAGGGGTCGGGGGAGCAGTACTTC.

The genes are TRBV19 and TRBJ1-2, with 10 nucleotides matching TRBD1. Germline V gives CDR1 LNHDA, CDR2 SQIVND (reference sequence). The CDR3 totals 16 residues. J lost 2 bases, V lost 6 bases, and 9 bases had no gene match. CDR3 sequence (DNA): TGTGCCAGTAGCCCAGGGACAGGGGCCTTCAACTATGGCTACACCTTC. Translating it yields CASSPGTGAFNYGYTF.

The J gene is TRBJ2-5, the V gene TRBV29-1, with 8 bases matching TRBD1. With 4 bases clipped from V and 5 bases from J, the junction kept 3 bases outside the gene matches. The CDR3 runs to 12 residues. From germline, CDR1 is SQVTM and CDR2 ANQGSEA. CDR3 loop: CSVAGGGETQYF. CDR3 DNA: TGCAGCGTTGCAGGGGGCGGGGAGACCCAGTACTTC.

The chain couples TRBV5-5 to TRBJ2-7, with a possible D match to TRBD2 (5 bases). The V and J ends lost 4 bases and 7 bases respectively, with 21 bases between them. Germline CDR1 and CDR2: SGHKS and YYEKEE (reference sequence). The CDR3 is 15 amino acids. For the CDR3, the DNA is TGTGCCAGCAGCCCGGTAGAGGGAAGGGCGCAAGAGCAGTACTTC. It translates to CASSPVEGRAQEQYF.

This clone appeared a single time. V usage is TRBV5-4 and J usage is TRBJ2-3; 11 positions agree with TRBD2. CDR1 and CDR2 from the germline V gene are SGHNT and YYREEE (reference sequence). V was clipped by 4 bases and J by 1 base; unmatched bases: 2. The CDR3 is 15 residues long. CDR3 bases: TGTGCCAGCAGCCTAGCGGGGGGCCGCACAGATACGCAGTATTTT. This codes for CASSLAGGRTDTQYF.

The chain uses TRBV6-4 and TRBJ2-2; possible D gene TRBD2, 5 bases. Germline-derived CDR1 and CDR2 are MRHNA and SNTAGT. Deletions cut 6 bases from V and 5 bases from J, with 10 bases between. The CDR3 runs to 13 residues. The CDR3 is CASSQLETGELFF. CDR3 nucleotide sequence: TGTGCCAGCAGCCAACTAGAGACCGGGGAGCTGTTTTTT.

The genes are TRBV6-1 and TRBJ2-1; 7 bases line up with TRBD2. With V trimmed by 0 bases and J by 4 bases, 0 bases remained unmatched. The V gene's germline CDR1 is MNHNS and CDR2 SASEGT. The CDR3 covers 14 residues. In nucleotides, the CDR3 is TGTGCCAGCAGTGAAGCGGGGGGGTACAATGAGCAGTTCTTC. It yields the protein CASSEAGGYNEQFF.

The chain employs TRBV7-8 and TRBJ2-5, with 8 bases identical to TRBD1. V trimming: 5 bases; J trimming: 5 bases; junction bases outside the gene matches: 7. CDR3 length: 14 amino acids. CDR1 is SGHVS and CDR2 is FQNEAQ in the germline V gene. The DNA of the CDR3 is TGTGCCAGCAGCGCCGGACAGGGCAGGGAGACCCAGTACTTC. Protein sequence: CASSAGQGRETQYF.

This chain joins TRBV3-1 (or the pseudogene TRBV3-2) and TRBJ1-1; tentative D call: TRBD1 (6 bases). The germline CDR1 and CDR2 sequences are LGHDT and YNNKEL (reference sequence). The V gene lost 4 bases and the J gene lost 5 bases, with 23 bases spanning the gap. CDR3 length: 17 amino acids. CDR3 DNA sequence: TGTGCCAGCAGCCCAGATTCGCCAGGGGCATGGGGGACTGAAGCTTTCTTT. Residues: CASSPDSPGAWGTEAFF.

This clone appeared once. The V gene is TRBV9, the J gene TRBJ1-2, with TRBD1 identical over 9 bases. V lost 0 bases, J lost 4 bases, and 4 bases stayed unmatched. This CDR3 has 15 residues. Per the germline V gene, CDR1 is SGDLS and CDR2 is YYNGEE. The CDR3 nucleotides are TGTGCCAGCAGCGTAGCTATGGGACAGGGCTATGGCTACACCTTC. It translates to CASSVAMGQGYGYTF.

CDR3 region: CASSLGTANTEAFF. DNA for the CDR3: TGCGCCAGCAGCTTGGGAACAGCCAACACTGAAGCTTTCTTT. The V gene is TRBV5-1, the J gene TRBJ1-1, with unresolved D. V dropped 0 bases and J dropped 2 bases, with 8 bases sitting between them. The CDR3 length is 14 residues. Germline V lookup: CDR1 SGHRS, CDR2 YFSETQ.

The rearrangement links TRBV15 to TRBJ2-2; D gene ambiguous. CDR1 and CDR2 from the germline V gene are LNHNV and YYDKDF (reference sequence). The CDR3 is made up of 16 amino acids. The V gene lost 0 bases and the J gene lost 1 base, with 9 bases spanning the gap. As DNA, the CDR3 is TGTGCCACCAGCAGAGATCTGGCAGGGAACACCGGGGAGCTGTTTTTT. Encoded protein: CATSRDLAGNTGELFF.

The genes are TRBV6-5 and TRBJ1-5; 8 bases agree with TRBD1. J gave up 7 bases and V 7 bases, and 12 bases lay outside the gene matches. The germline V gene encodes CDR1 MNHEY and CDR2 SVGAGI. The CDR3 covers 15 residues. The CDR3 sequence: CASILRTGYGQPQHF. The DNA for the CDR3 is TGTGCCAGCATTCTCCGGACAGGGTATGGGCAGCCCCAGCATTTT.

J is TRBJ2-5 and V is TRBV6-4; TRBD1 matches 9 bases. In germline, CDR1 is MRHNA, CDR2 SNTAGT. The V gene end was trimmed by 5 bases and the J gene end by 4 bases; junction bases not matched to a gene: 2. The CDR3 runs to 13 residues. CDR3 bases: TGTGCCAGCAGTTTGGGACAGGGAGAGACCCAGTACTTC. Translation gives CASSLGQGETQYF.

This sequence joins TRBV2 and TRBJ1-1; D remains ambiguous. Between the trimmed V and J ends, which lost 3 bases and 0 bases, there was a span of 5 bases. The CDR3 sequence is 13 residues long. Germline V CDR1 and CDR2: SNHLY, FYNNEI. The CDR3 loop reads CASSDPVNTEAFF. The CDR3 coding sequence is TGTGCCAGCAGTGACCCCGTGAACACTGAAGCTTTCTTT.

The CDR3 region has the DNA TGCGCCAGCAGTGACGGGACTAGCTCCTACAATGAGCAGTTCTTC. Translation gives CASSDGTSSYNEQFF. The chain recombines TRBV5-1 with TRBJ2-1, with 8 bases that match TRBD2. Looked up from germline, CDR1 is SGHRS and CDR2 is YFSETQ. Trimming at V came to 5 bases and at J to 0 bases, leaving 4 bases not matched to a gene. CDR3 size: 15 residues.

The CDR3 reads CASSYRRGTNEKLFF. CDR3 coding DNA: TGTGCCAGCAGTTACAGGAGGGGTACTAATGAAAAACTGTTTTTT. The chain recombines TRBV6-5 with TRBJ1-4; TRBD1 might be the D (5 bases). V gave up 2 bases and J gave up 2 bases, with 9 bases separating them. Germline CDR1 and CDR2: MNHEY and SVGAGI. This CDR3 contains 15 residues.

The rearrangement uses TRBV3-1 (or the pseudogene TRBV3-2) and TRBJ2-5; 7 nucleotides line up with TRBD2. The germline V gene encodes CDR1 LGHDT and CDR2 YNNKEL (reference sequence). CDR3 length: 18 amino acids. V lost 2 bases, J lost 3 bases, and 15 bases stayed unmatched. The CDR3 here is CASSQWGGTQRGEETQYF. In DNA form, the CDR3 reads TGTGCCAGCAGCCAATGGGGAGGGACCCAAAGGGGAGAAGAGACCCAGTACTTC.

V and J are TRBV2 and TRBJ1-2, with TRBD1 as a possible D gene (5 bases). The CDR3 has 15 amino acids. From germline, CDR1 is SNHLY and CDR2 FYNNEI. V was trimmed by 4 bases and J by 6 bases, leaving 18 bases between them. CDR3 sequence reads: CASSAPGRGINGYTF. As DNA, the CDR3 is TGTGCCAGCAGTGCCCCCGGGCGGGGCATCAATGGCTACACCTTC.